One and the same sample provided the 25 T cell receptor beta chains below, sequenced in a study of CD4+ T cells in melanoma. TCRdb's copy holds only in-frame clones and misses some; the assay was immunoSEQ multiplex PCR. This sample has 15,000 to 20,000 clones, with 81% found just once. The sample consisted of cells from a culture (not recorded whether cultured in vitro). These receptors were obtained from a human donor with melanoma.

V and J are TRBV18 and TRBJ1-1, with D unclear. The V end lost 3 bases, the J end lost 1 base, and 3 bases lay between the germline ends. The CDR3 sequence is 12 residues long. The germline gives CDR1 KGHSH, CDR2 LQKENI. The CDR3 protein is CASSPGNTEAFF. The CDR3 coding sequence is TGTGCCAGCTCACCGGGGAACACTGAAGCTTTCTTT.

The chain links TRBV6-1 to TRBJ1-2, with TRBD1 matching 8 bases. The junction had 8 bases not matched to a gene; V was cut back by 6 bases and J by 2 bases. Germline-derived CDR1 and CDR2 are MNHNS and SASEGT. The CDR3 is 15 residues long. Here the CDR3 DNA reads TGTGCCAGCAGACCAGGGGGGACAGGCAACTATGGCTACACCTTC. Residues: CASRPGGTGNYGYTF.

The chain couples TRBV30 to TRBJ2-1; D gene ambiguous. Germline CDR1 GTSNPN, CDR2 SVGIG (reference sequence). V lost 0 bases, J lost 5 bases, and 5 bases lay in between. The CDR3 is made up of 12 amino acids. This CDR3 is CAWSVVHNEQFF. CDR3 sequence (DNA): TGTGCCTGGAGTGTCGTTCACAATGAGCAGTTCTTC.

The genes are TRBV5-8 and TRBJ2-7; D unresolved. The germline CDR1 and CDR2 sequences are SGHTS and YDEGEE. Trimming took off 0 bases at V and 2 bases at J, with 9 bases between the two ends. The CDR3 length is 14 residues. The CDR3 region has the DNA TGTGCCAGCAGCTTGGCCAGTCCCCCCTACGAGCAGTACTTC. Amino acids: CASSLASPPYEQYF.

The rearrangement joins TRBV11-2 to TRBJ2-7; 11 nucleotides match TRBD2. The J segment lost 3 bases and the V segment lost 3 bases, leaving 7 bases of the junction unmatched. Germline V CDR1 and CDR2: SGHAT, FQNNGV. This CDR3 has 16 residues. Written as DNA, the CDR3 is TGTGCCAGCAGCTTGATTAGCGGGGGGGGAATCTACGAGCAGTACTTC. Protein sequence: CASSLISGGGIYEQYF.

The chain carries TRBV15 and TRBJ2-7, with TRBD1 identical over 10 bases. Trimming cost V 8 bases and J 3 bases; bases outside gene matches: 4. Germline lookup yields CDR1 LNHNV and CDR2 YYDKDF (reference sequence). The CDR3 extends over 13 amino acids. The CDR3: CATSRDRGYEQYF. CDR3 nucleotides: TGTGCCACCTCCCGGGACAGGGGCTACGAGCAGTACTTC. The full variable domain, with the rest looked up from reference TRBV15 and TRBJ2-7, is DAMVIQNPRYQVTQFGKPVTLSCSQTLNHNVMYWYQQKSSQAPKLLFHYYDKDFNNEADTPDNFQSRRPNTSFCFLDIRSPGLGDTAMYLCATSRDRGYEQYFGPGTRLTVT.

The rearrangement joins TRBV11-2 to TRBJ2-1, with TRBD2 matching over 11 bases. Trimming took 3 bases from V and 5 from J; bases not matched to a gene: 9. CDR3 size: 17 residues. Per germline, CDR1 SGHAT and CDR2 FQNNGV. The CDR3 region has the DNA TGTGCCAGCAGCTTCCTTCAAAGACTAGCGGGGAACAATGAGCAGTTCTTC. Translated, it gives CASSFLQRLAGNNEQFF.

This clone was seen more than once but under ten times. The genes are TRBV12-5 and TRBJ2-3, with no clear D. Between the trimmed V and J ends, which lost 6 bases and 6 bases, there was a span of 10 bases. The V gene's germline CDR1 is LGHNT and CDR2 FRNRAP. CDR3 length: 12 amino acids. CDR3 loop: CASGTSWDTQYF. In nucleotides, the CDR3 is TGTGCTAGTGGGACAAGTTGGGATACGCAGTATTTT.

This rearrangement joins TRBV12-5 to TRBJ1-5; D remains ambiguous. The CDR3 spans 14 residues. Germline CDR1 reads LGHNT; CDR2 reads FRNRAP. Trimming cost V 0 bases and J 4 bases, with 7 bases left between them. The CDR3 loop reads CASGLVWGNQPQHF. The CDR3 nucleotides read TGTGCTAGTGGTTTGGTATGGGGAAATCAGCCCCAGCATTTT.

The chain has TRBV6-6 and TRBJ1-1, with D perhaps TRBD1 (5 bases). V dropped 8 bases and J dropped 6 bases, with 16 bases sitting between them. Germline assignment: CDR1 MNHNY and CDR2 SVGAGI (reference sequence). This CDR3 has 13 amino acids. CDR3 sequence (DNA): TGTGCCAGCTGCCGGGACTGGGGCTCTGAAGCTTTCTTT. Its protein product is CASCRDWGSEAFF.

A remark on this clone: The junction does not match germline at one end; this may be a read error. V is TRBV7-7 and J is TRBJ2-5; D is perhaps TRBD1 (5 bases). The germline V gene has CDR1 SSHAT and CDR2 FNYEAQ (reference sequence). The CDR3 consists of 14 residues. CDR3 nucleotide sequence: TGTGCTAGCAGCCCCCACCCAAGGGGAGAGACCCAGTACTTC. Its protein product is CASSPHPRGETQYF.

This clone was recorded only once. The chain has TRBV30 and TRBJ2-7; the D gene could be TRBD1 or TRBD2 (5 bases each). Trimming took 5 bases from V and 9 from J, leaving 14 bases between them. This CDR3 contains 11 residues. Looked up from germline, CDR1 is GTSNPN and CDR2 is SVGIG (reference sequence). The CDR3 spells CAWVQGVAQYF. CDR3 in DNA: TGTGCCTGGGTCCAGGGAGTAGCGCAGTACTTC.

The CDR3 sequence: CATTRAWNSPLHF. Written as DNA, the CDR3 is TGTGCCACCACGCGGGCCTGGAATTCACCCCTCCACTTT. The rearrangement joins TRBV19 to TRBJ1-6; D gene unclear. CDR1 is LNHDA, CDR2 SQIVND, per germline (reference sequence). The V gene lost 10 bases and the J gene lost 7 bases, with 14 bases spanning the gap. The CDR3 is 13 residues long.

The V and J genes are TRBV2 and TRBJ2-5; 10 nucleotides match TRBD2. The CDR3 has 17 amino acids. Trimming took 6 bases from V and 4 from J; bases not matched to a gene: 14. The germline V gene has CDR1 SNHLY and CDR2 FYNNEI. The chain's CDR3 is CASRGEGSGGRRETQYF. CDR3 in DNA: TGTGCCAGCAGGGGGGAAGGTAGCGGGGGGAGGCGAGAGACCCAGTACTTC. The complete variable domain, with remaining parts taken from reference TRBV2 and TRBJ2-5, reads EPEVTQTPSHQVTQMGQEVILRCVPISNHLYFYWYRQILGQKVEFLVSFYNNEISEKSEIFDDQFSVERPDGSNFTLKIRSTKLEDSAMYFCASRGEGSGGRRETQYFGPGTRLLVL.

The rearrangement links TRBV2 to TRBJ2-3; 8 bases line up with TRBD2. In germline, CDR1 is SNHLY, CDR2 FYNNEI. J gave up 3 bases and V 5 bases, and 7 bases lay outside the gene matches. The CDR3 totals 15 residues. Here the CDR3 DNA reads TGTGCCAGCAGTTTCGTGAGCGGGGGAACAGATACGCAGTATTTT. This sequence encodes CASSFVSGGTDTQYF.

The rearrangement uses TRBV19 and TRBJ1-2, with D tentatively TRBD1 (5 bases). This CDR3 comprises 19 residues. V dropped 2 bases and J dropped 2 bases, with 24 bases sitting between them. Germline CDR1 reads LNHDA; CDR2 reads SQIVND (reference sequence). The CDR3 loop is CASSISLQGQRRWNYGYTF. The CDR3 bases are TGTGCCAGTAGTATATCCCTCCAGGGCCAGCGAAGATGGAACTATGGCTACACCTTC.

This chain links TRBV5-1 with TRBJ2-7; D remains unclear. The V end lost 0 bases, the J end lost 3 bases, and 1 base lay between the germline ends. Germline V CDR1 and CDR2: SGHRS, YFSETQ. CDR3 length equals 11 residues. For the CDR3, the DNA is TGCGCCAGCAGCTTGGACTACGAGCAGTACTTC. Translated, it gives CASSLDYEQYF.

The gene calls are TRBV5-1 and TRBJ1-2; possibly TRBD1 for D (5 bases). The CDR3 contains 18 residues. Trimming pared 3 bases from V and 0 bases from J, leaving 21 bases between. Germline assignment: CDR1 SGHRS and CDR2 YFSETQ. As DNA, the CDR3 is TGCGCCAGCAGCTCATTGGGGGAGACAGTGAACCCTAACTATGGCTACACCTTC. It translates to CASSSLGETVNPNYGYTF.

The chain has TRBV7-6 and TRBJ1-3; D remains unclear. The germline gives CDR1 SGHVS, CDR2 FNYEAQ. The CDR3 length is 16 residues. The V gene lost 2 bases and the J gene lost 1 base, with 12 bases spanning the gap. CDR3 protein: CASSLTQLKSGNTIYF. Written as DNA, the CDR3 is TGTGCCAGCAGCTTAACACAGCTAAAATCTGGAAACACCATATATTTT.

The V and J genes are TRBV5-1 and TRBJ2-3; D is undetermined. The CDR3 runs to 12 residues. V dropped 1 base and J dropped 2 bases, with 2 bases sitting between them. Germline V gene sequence: CDR1 SGHRS, CDR2 YFSETQ. CDR3 region: CASSLNTDTQYF. DNA of the CDR3: TGCGCCAGCAGCTTGAACACAGATACGCAGTATTTT.

The count of this clone is one. The chain recombines TRBV7-9 with TRBJ2-2, with 12 nucleotides matching TRBD2. Germline values: CDR1 SEHNR, CDR2 FQNEAQ (reference sequence). J gave up 5 bases and V 5 bases, and 9 bases lay outside the gene matches. This CDR3 is 17 amino acids long. The CDR3: CASSTTNLAGGTGELFF. CDR3 sequence (DNA): TGTGCCAGCAGCACAACAAATCTAGCGGGGGGGACCGGGGAGCTGTTTTTT.

The chain uses TRBV2 and TRBJ2-1, with D possibly matching TRBD2 (6 bases). In germline, CDR1 is SNHLY, CDR2 FYNNEI. This CDR3 is built from 13 residues. Trimming took off 6 bases at V and 6 bases at J, with 12 bases between the two ends. The DNA of the CDR3 is TGTGCCAGCAGAAGTACGGGGGTCAATGAGCAGTTCTTC. Residues: CASRSTGVNEQFF.

This sequence joins TRBV12-5 and TRBJ2-6; perhaps TRBD1 as D (7 bases). Between the trimmed V and J ends, which lost 1 base and 4 bases, there was a span of 20 bases. There are 19 residues in the CDR3. Germline values: CDR1 LGHNT, CDR2 FRNRAP. CDR3 in DNA: TGTGCTAGTGGTTTGGCCCAGGGGGGCCAGACCTCCGGGGCCAACGTCCTGACTTTC. This encodes CASGLAQGGQTSGANVLTF.

This rearrangement joins TRBV6-6 to TRBJ1-1; D is possibly TRBD1 (6 bases). This CDR3 is built from 14 residues. Germline V gives CDR1 MNHNY, CDR2 SVGAGI (reference sequence). Trimming removed 5 bases from V and 4 bases from J, with 14 bases in between. The CDR3: CASSILQGRTEAFF. CDR3 nucleotides: TGTGCCAGCAGTATTCTACAGGGCCGCACTGAAGCTTTCTTT.

The chain employs TRBV27 and TRBJ1-4, with 12 bases aligning to TRBD1. J gave up 8 bases and V 4 bases, and 11 bases lay outside the gene matches. CDR3 length: 17 residues. Germline V gene data show CDR1 as MNHEY and CDR2 as SMNVEV (reference sequence). The CDR3 loop reads CASSSRGQGAGMEKLFF. The DNA of the CDR3 is TGTGCCAGCAGTTCACGGGGACAGGGGGCTGGAATGGAAAAACTGTTTTTT.